The 30 T cell receptor beta chains in this list originate from one sample, sequenced in a study of blood T cells in healthy people across ages. The authors ran a second PCR of about 7 to 11 cycles using a sample-barcoded 5' primer and a J-beta primer mix. From the 5' RACE reads, TCRdb called clonotypes with MiXCR, one entry per CDR3 protein. The data show around 870,000 distinct CDR3 sequences, 25% to 30% seen once. The sample consisted of blood. The receptor source for this set is a woman aged 80 or older in good health.

This clonotype was seen many times. The chain has TRBV20-1 and TRBJ2-1, with 9 bases aligning to TRBD1. This CDR3 comprises 17 residues. CDR1 and CDR2 from the germline V gene are DFQATT and SNEGSKA (reference sequence). V trimming: 4 bases; J trimming: 4 bases; junction bases outside the gene matches: 14. CDR3 region: CSAKGLSGTGKYNEQFF. CDR3 DNA sequence: TGCAGTGCTAAGGGTTTATCCGGGACAGGGAAGTACAATGAGCAGTTCTTC.

The chain recombines TRBV7-2 with TRBJ1-2, with 9 positions matching TRBD1. Looked up from germline, CDR1 is SGHTA and CDR2 is FQGNSA. Trimming took 6 bases from V and 4 from J; bases not matched to a gene: 15. The CDR3 consists of 17 residues. The CDR3 coding sequence is TGTGCCAGCAGTCGCCGGCCCGGGGACAGGGCGCTCTATGGCTACACCTTC. Its translation: CASSRRPGDRALYGYTF.

Note on this clonotype: This may be a read error: a much more frequent sequence differs by one nucleotide. The genes are TRBV6-5 and TRBJ2-1; 9 bases map to TRBD1. The CDR3 has 14 residues. V shed 9 bases and J 6 bases; nucleotides not matched to a gene: 9. Looked up from germline, CDR1 is MNHEY and CDR2 is SVGAGI. The CDR3 DNA reads as TGTGCCAGTACCGGGACAGGGTTCGGCAATGAGCAGTTCTTC. It is translated as CASTGTGFGNEQFF.

At least ten counts were recorded for this clonotype. The rearrangement uses TRBV9 and TRBJ2-1; D is perhaps TRBD1 (6 bases). The CDR3 covers 14 residues. Trimming shortened V by 0 bases and J by 7 bases, and 11 bases separated the two germline ends. Germline V gene lookup returns CDR1 SGDLS and CDR2 YYNGEE. CDR3 coding DNA: TGTGCCAGCAGCGTAGAGTGGGGGCGAAATGAGCAGTTCTTC. Its translation is CASSVEWGRNEQFF.

This clonotype was picked up a small number of times. The chain is built from TRBV28 and TRBJ2-1; 7 bases align to TRBD1. CDR3 length: 15 residues. J gave up 1 base and V 7 bases, and 7 bases lay outside the gene matches. The V gene's germline CDR1 is MDHEN and CDR2 SYDVKM. CDR3 loop: CASTPSRGSYNEQFF. Written as DNA, the CDR3 is TGTGCCAGCACCCCAAGCAGGGGGTCCTACAATGAGCAGTTCTTC. The full variable domain, its missing parts supplied by reference TRBV28 and TRBJ2-1, is DVKVTQSSRYLVKRTGEKVFLECVQDMDHENMFWYRQDPGLGLRLIYFSYDVKMKEKGDIPEGYSVSREKKERFSLILESASTNQTSMYLCASTPSRGSYNEQFFGPGTRLTVL.

This clonotype was detected only once. The V and J genes are TRBV7-2 and TRBJ2-1; weak D call: TRBD2 (6 bases). Germline V CDR1 and CDR2: SGHTA, FQGNSA. There are 12 residues in the CDR3. Between the trimmed V and J ends, which lost 4 bases and 9 bases, there was a span of 10 bases. The CDR3 DNA is TGTGCCAGCAGCTGGTTGGGAGGTGAGCAGTTCTTC. It is translated as CASSWLGGEQFF.

The CDR3 coding sequence is TGTGCCAGCAGGGAGACAGGGGTCGGGACAGATACGCAGTATTTT. It is translated as CASRETGVGTDTQYF. The gene calls are TRBV6-2 or TRBV6-3 and TRBJ2-3; TRBD1 aligns across 8 bases. Germline values: CDR1 MNHEY, CDR2 SVGEGT. V was clipped by 6 bases and J by 3 bases; unmatched bases: 8. The CDR3 sequence is 15 residues long.

Comments on this clonotype: A much larger clonotype is one base distant, so this may be a read error. The V gene is TRBV29-1, the J gene TRBJ2-4; D perhaps matches TRBD2 (5 bases). The J call is uncertain, as TRBJ2-7 better fits the DNA end. The germline CDR1 and CDR2 sequences are SQVTM and ANQGSEA. The CDR3 runs to 10 residues. The CDR3 loop is CSASGGEQYF. The DNA of the CDR3 is TGCAGCGCCAGCGGTGGCGAGCAGTACTTC.

The rearrangement links TRBV7-2 to TRBJ1-4, with a tentative D call TRBD1 (5 bases). V gave up 3 bases and J gave up 3 bases, with 11 bases separating them. The CDR3 has 15 amino acids. Germline V gene lookup returns CDR1 SGHTA and CDR2 FQGNSA. The CDR3, as DNA: TGTGCCAGCAGCTTGTATTACAGGCCTAATGAAAAACTGTTTTTT. Its translation is CASSLYYRPNEKLFF. Filled out from reference TRBV7-2 and TRBJ1-4, the complete variable domain reads GAGVSQSPSNKVTEKGKDVELRCDPISGHTALYWYRQSLGQGLEFLIYFQGNSAPDKSGLPSDRFSAERTGGSVSTLTIQRTQQEDSAVYLCASSLYYRPNEKLFFGSGTQLSVL.

V is TRBV6-2 or TRBV6-3 and J is TRBJ1-2, with D perhaps matching TRBD1 (5 bases). Deletions cut 6 bases from V and 7 bases from J, with 27 bases between. Germline V CDR1 and CDR2: MNHEY, SVGEGT. The CDR3 loop spans 17 amino acids. CDR3 region: CASRRTAVGTDGGGYTF. For the CDR3, the DNA is TGTGCCAGCAGACGAACAGCGGTTGGGACCGACGGAGGTGGCTACACCTTC.

This clonotype has a count of ten or more. V gene TRBV20-1 combines with J gene TRBJ2-5; 7 bases are a match to TRBD1. Germline V gene sequence: CDR1 DFQATT, CDR2 SNEGSKA (reference sequence). V lost 6 bases, J lost 1 base, and 5 bases stayed unmatched. The CDR3 consists of 13 residues. The CDR3 is CSARGTAQETQYF. In nucleotides, the CDR3 is TGCAGTGCCCGTGGGACAGCCCAAGAGACCCAGTACTTC.

The chain uses TRBV20-1 and TRBJ2-6; D might be TRBD1 or TRBD2, each matching 5 bases. Germline loops: CDR1 DFQATT, CDR2 SNEGSKA (reference sequence). The CDR3 has 14 residues. V was shortened by 0 bases and J by 2 bases, with 5 bases between the two germline ends. CDR3 bases: TGCAGTGCTAGAGAGGGGGCTGGGGCCAACGTCCTGACTTTC. It specifies CSAREGAGANVLTF.

This clonotype was counted ten times or more. The rearrangement joins TRBV11-2 to TRBJ2-7; weak D call: TRBD1 (5 bases). The V end lost 0 bases, the J end lost 3 bases, and 12 bases lay between the germline ends. CDR3 size: 15 residues. Looked up from germline, CDR1 is SGHAT and CDR2 is FQNNGV. CDR3 sequence (DNA): TGTGCCAGCAGCTTAGATTGGGGCAGCAACTACGAGCAGTACTTC. It yields the protein CASSLDWGSNYEQYF.

This clonotype was counted only a few times. This chain joins TRBV28 and TRBJ2-3; tentatively, D is TRBD1 or TRBD2 (6 bases each). Trimming removed 4 bases at V and 4 bases at J, with 18 bases between. CDR3 length equals 16 residues. Germline loops: CDR1 MDHEN, CDR2 SYDVKM. The CDR3 sequence: CASSSLGGKKADTQYF. The CDR3 nucleotides are TGTGCCAGCAGTTCCCTAGGGGGGAAGAAAGCAGATACGCAGTATTTT.

This clonotype was seen ten or more times. The chain couples TRBV7-2 to TRBJ1-5, with TRBD1 identical over 8 bases. Germline CDR1 is SGHTA and CDR2 is FQGNSA. V lost 5 bases, J lost 0 bases, and 6 bases stayed unmatched. The CDR3 is made up of 16 amino acids. The CDR3 DNA follows: TGTGCCAGCAGCCTCCAGGGGGCTCATAGCAATCAGCCCCAGCATTTT. This gives the protein CASSLQGAHSNQPQHF.

This clonotype was counted only a few times. The chain joins TRBV10-2 to TRBJ1-6; D uncertain. Trimming took off 4 bases at V and 5 bases at J, with 9 bases between the two ends. The CDR3 sequence is 14 residues long. Germline lookup yields CDR1 WSHSY and CDR2 SAAADI. CDR3 loop: CASSGHTNNSPLHF. For the CDR3, the DNA is TGCGCCAGCAGTGGGCATACTAATAATTCACCCCTCCACTTT.

This clonotype was detected many times. The gene calls are TRBV6-5 and TRBJ2-7; 11 bases are a match to TRBD1. This CDR3 is built from 14 residues. Germline V gene data show CDR1 as MNHEY and CDR2 as SVGAGI. The ends lost 6 bases at V and 0 bases at J; junction bases unmatched: 1. As DNA, the CDR3 is TGTGCCAGCAGGGGGACAGGGGGCTCCTACGAGCAGTACTTC. This sequence encodes CASRGTGGSYEQYF.

The sample holds a few counts of this clonotype. The genes are TRBV27 and TRBJ1-3, with 10 bases fitting TRBD1. The CDR3 has 15 residues. Germline V gives CDR1 MNHEY, CDR2 SMNVEV (reference sequence). The ends lost 4 bases at V and 6 bases at J; junction bases unmatched: 6. The CDR3 region has the DNA TGTGCCAGCAGTTCCTCGGGACAGGGGATAAACACCATATATTTT. Its translation is CASSSSGQGINTIYF.

This chain uses TRBV6-6 with TRBJ2-5, with D maybe TRBD2 (5 bases). The J call is uncertain, as TRBJ2-1 better fits the DNA end. Germline V gene sequence: CDR1 MNHNY, CDR2 SVGAGI (reference sequence). There are 14 residues in the CDR3. CDR3 in amino acids: CASTKPGSQETQFF. CDR3 sequence (DNA): TGTGCCAGCACCAAGCCGGGATCTCAGGAGACCCAGTTCTTC.

This clonotype appeared once. This chain uses TRBV4-2 with TRBJ1-4; D is perhaps TRBD1 (6 bases). Trimming removed 0 bases from V and 0 bases from J, with 11 bases in between. The CDR3 length is 17 residues. Germline V gene sequence: CDR1 LGHNA, CDR2 YNFKEQ. CDR3 nucleotides: TGTGCCAGCAGCCAAGAGGGGCCAGGGGCAACTAATGAAAAACTGTTTTTT. Protein: CASSQEGPGATNEKLFF.

The table lists this clonotype with a few counts. This sequence joins TRBV20-1 and TRBJ1-3; 8 bases are a match to TRBD1. There are 16 residues in the CDR3. The J segment lost 5 bases and the V segment lost 1 base, leaving 10 bases of the junction unmatched. The germline gives CDR1 DFQATT, CDR2 SNEGSKA (reference sequence). This CDR3 is CSARGLTGDNRNTIYF. CDR3 coding DNA: TGCAGTGCTAGAGGTTTGACAGGGGATAATAGAAACACCATATATTTT.

For this clonotype: As the CDR3 is not closed by the conserved phenylalanine or tryptophan, this likely results from a read error. This chain connects TRBV12-3 or TRBV12-4 to TRBJ2-7, with a tentative D call TRBD1 (5 bases). The J call may be wrong; the DNA end is better matched by TRBJ2-5. There are 13 residues in the CDR3. In DNA form, the CDR3 reads TGTGCCAGCAGTTTAAGGGGTGGGGAGACCCAGTACTGC. This encodes CASSLRGGETQYC.

This clonotype was observed a handful of times. One base away lies a much larger clone, so this may be a sequencing read error. CDR3 sequence reads: CAGSYSDRERYF. CDR3 nucleotides: TGTGCCGGCAGTTACTCGGACAGGGAGAGGTATTTT. The rearrangement uses TRBV6-6 and TRBJ2-3, with 8 bases matching TRBD1. The CDR3 runs to 12 residues. Per the germline V gene, CDR1 is MNHNY and CDR2 is SVGAGI (reference sequence).

Ten or more counts support this clonotype. This chain joins TRBV7-2 and TRBJ2-1; TRBD2 agrees at 7 bases. J gave up 5 bases and V 4 bases, and 8 bases lay outside the gene matches. Germline loops: CDR1 SGHTA, CDR2 FQGNSA. The CDR3 totals 15 residues. CDR3 nucleotide sequence: TGTGCCAGCAGCTCCCCCCCTAGCGGTCACAATGAGCAGTTCTTC. Translation gives CASSSPPSGHNEQFF.

Regarding this clonotype: A much larger clone is a single base away; this may be a read error. V and J are TRBV20-1 and TRBJ1-6; D is uncertain. The CDR3 consists of 13 residues. CDR1 and CDR2 from the germline V gene are DFQATT and SNEGSKA (reference sequence). This CDR3 is CSASETENSPRHF. CDR3 DNA: TGCAGTGCTTCCGAAACTGAAAATTCACCCCGCCACTTT.

In its sample, this clonotype was seen a few times. The chain recombines TRBV2 with TRBJ1-2, with 11 nucleotides matching TRBD1. The CDR3 sequence is 15 residues long. The germline CDR1 and CDR2 sequences are SNHLY and FYNNEI. V trimming: 7 bases; J trimming: 0 bases; junction bases outside the gene matches: 4. The DNA for the CDR3 is TGTGCCAGCATCGGGACAGGGGGTACTAACTATGGCTACACCTTC. Protein sequence: CASIGTGGTNYGYTF.

This clonotype was detected ten times or more. Its ends do not fully match the called genes, so a read error is possible. The V and J genes are TRBV7-7 and TRBJ1-6; no clear D. The CDR3 loop spans 13 amino acids. CDR1 and CDR2 from the germline V gene are SSHAT and FNYEAQ (reference sequence). CDR3 sequence reads: CASSAPADSPLHF. The CDR3 DNA is TGTGCTAGCAGCGCCCCGGCGGACTCACCCCTCCACTTT.

This chain uses TRBV7-6 with TRBJ2-7; D remains unclear. CDR3 length: 17 residues. V was pared by 1 base and J by 9 bases, with 25 bases between. Germline CDR1 is SGHVS and CDR2 is FNYEAQ. CDR3 bases: TGTGCCAGCAGCTTAGTTGTTGGCAGGAGCTCCTACAATGGGCAGTACTTC. Protein: CASSLVVGRSSYNGQYF.

This clonotype came up many times. The CDR3 DNA sequence: TGTGCCAGCAGCTCCCCTCGGGACAGGGGGTTAGCAGATACGCAGTATTTT. Translation: CASSSPRDRGLADTQYF. The chain recombines TRBV7-2 with TRBJ2-3, with 11 bases matching TRBD1. This CDR3 has 17 amino acids. V shed 4 bases, J shed 4 bases, and the junction held 10 bases outside the gene matches. CDR1 SGHTA and CDR2 FQGNSA come from the germline V gene.

The sample holds many counts of this clonotype. V is TRBV7-9 and J is TRBJ2-2; a weak D match, TRBD1 (5 bases). The CDR3 covers 18 residues. V was pared by 5 bases and J by 5 bases, with 24 bases between. Germline V gene sequence: CDR1 SEHNR, CDR2 FQNEAQ (reference sequence). CDR3 in DNA: TGTGCCAGCAGCCCACCATTTGACAGTCACTCGAGAACCGGGGAGCTGTTTTTT. Translated, it gives CASSPPFDSHSRTGELFF.